This TCR beta chain was identified in a study of radiation and T cells in renal cell carcinoma. Repertoires were generated with immunoSEQ multiplex PCR, while TCRdb's copy carries only in-frame clones and drops some. This table has roughly 150,000 clones, less than 90% appearing once. The time point: baseline pretreatment blood. Regarding treatment: 15 Gy SBRT to primary tumor, nephrectomy 4 weeks later. Germline V gene lookup returns CDR1 MNHNY and CDR2 SVGAGI (reference sequence). V shed 5 bases and J 3 bases; nucleotides not matched to a gene: 1. The CDR3 is 13 residues long. The receptor comes from a woman in her seventies with renal cell carcinoma. This rearrangement joins TRBV6-6 to TRBJ1-5, with 7 positions matching TRBD1. Sequenced here: blood, sampled from a patient whose treatment included radiotherapy and nephrectomy. The CDR3 DNA is TGTGCCAGCAGTGGACAGGTCAATCAGCCCCAGCATTTT. It codes for CASSGQVNQPQHF.